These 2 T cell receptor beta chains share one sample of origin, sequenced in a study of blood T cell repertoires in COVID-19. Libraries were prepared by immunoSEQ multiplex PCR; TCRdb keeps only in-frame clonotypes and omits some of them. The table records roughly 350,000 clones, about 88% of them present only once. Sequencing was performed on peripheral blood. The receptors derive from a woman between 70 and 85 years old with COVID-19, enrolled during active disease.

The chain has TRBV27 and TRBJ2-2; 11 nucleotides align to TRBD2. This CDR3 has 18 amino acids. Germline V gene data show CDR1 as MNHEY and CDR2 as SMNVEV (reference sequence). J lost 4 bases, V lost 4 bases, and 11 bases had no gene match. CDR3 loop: CASSSGFGLAGGTGELFF. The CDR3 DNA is TGTGCCAGCAGTTCGGGATTTGGACTAGCGGGCGGCACCGGGGAGCTGTTTTTT.

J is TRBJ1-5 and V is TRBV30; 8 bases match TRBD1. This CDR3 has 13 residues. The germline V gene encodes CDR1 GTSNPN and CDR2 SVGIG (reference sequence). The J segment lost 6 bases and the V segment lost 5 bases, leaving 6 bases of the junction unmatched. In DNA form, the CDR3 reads TGTGCCTGGTCAGGGGGCACAAGTCAGCCCCAGCATTTT. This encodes CAWSGGTSQPQHF.